A single sample gave rise to the 27 T cell receptor beta chains below, sequenced in a study of regulatory T cells in long-lasting Graves disease (dated by TCRdb to about 2021). What this sample's time point label stands for: newly diagnosed GD, antithyroid drugs for less than 3 months. For both TCR sequencing and RNA sequencing, RNA was extracted from PBMCs using TRIzol. Libraries were made using multiplex PCR. The sequencer listed for this sample is Illumina HiSeq 4000. CDR3 regions were amplified by Arm-PCR with iRepertoire HTBI primers to construct TCR beta libraries. TCRdb reprocessing: public reads trimmed at Q25 with fastp, clones called with MiXCR, in-frame beta chains kept. Merged by CDR3 protein, the rows form single entries marked with the most common genes and DNA. Within this sample are 550,000 to 600,000 distinct CDR3 sequences, with around 15% of them counted one time only. The ten largest account for more than 10% of the sample.

In addition, the sample was reused for a study of T cells in Graves' hyperthyroidism and ophthalmopathy.

The sequencing used peripheral blood mononuclear cells (PBMCs), collected at new diagnosis, from a patient treated with antithyroid drugs. The receptor set was obtained from a man aged 18 to 29 with Graves disease. Donor details come from another sample of the same person, matched by shared clones.

This clonotype was seen at least ten times. The V call is TRBV11-1, the J call TRBJ2-7; TRBD1 matches 7 bases. V trimming: 4 bases; J trimming: 0 bases; junction bases outside the gene matches: 6. From germline, CDR1 is SGHAT and CDR2 FQDESV (reference sequence). CDR3 length: 15 amino acids. CDR3 in DNA: TGTGCCAGCAGCTCTCGGGACAGTCTCTCCTACGAGCAGTACTTC. Protein: CASSSRDSLSYEQYF.

There are a few counts of this clonotype. This chain joins TRBV7-3 and TRBJ1-1; D might be TRBD1 (6 bases). V lost 5 bases and J 3 bases, leaving 13 bases between the germline ends. This CDR3 is 14 amino acids long. The germline CDR1 and CDR2 sequences are SGHTA and FQGTGA. The CDR3 DNA follows: TGTGCCAGCAGCCTCAGGGGTTCGTACACTGAAGCTTTCTTT. Translation gives CASSLRGSYTEAFF.

This clonotype was seen at least ten times. The chain carries TRBV2 and TRBJ1-6, with TRBD1 matching 12 bases. The junction had 5 bases not matched to a gene; V was cut back by 6 bases and J by 8 bases. The germline V gene has CDR1 SNHLY and CDR2 FYNNEI. CDR3 length: 15 amino acids. This CDR3 reads CASRGTGGAYSPLHF. The CDR3 region has the DNA TGTGCCAGCAGGGGGACAGGGGGCGCTTATTCACCCCTCCACTTT.

This clonotype was counted a few times. A read error may explain this, as a much larger clone is one base away. This chain connects TRBV12-3 or TRBV12-4 to TRBJ1-1; no definite D call. The CDR3 has 15 residues. Trimming shortened V by 4 bases and J by 0 bases, and 12 bases separated the two germline ends. The CDR3 DNA reads TGTGCCAGCAGTTCTCAGATGGTGCTGAACACTGAAGCTTTCTTT. Translating gives CASSSQMVLNTEAFF.

This clonotype has a handful of counts. The chain links TRBV7-3 to TRBJ2-7; 7 bases are shared with TRBD2. Germline assignment: CDR1 SGHTA and CDR2 FQGTGA. CDR3 length: 18 residues. With 3 bases clipped from V and 0 bases from J, the junction kept 14 bases outside the gene matches. The CDR3 loop reads CASSLTRRGGRGSYEQYF. In nucleotides, the CDR3 is TGTGCCAGCAGCTTGACGCGACGGGGAGGGCGAGGCTCCTACGAGCAGTACTTC.

The chain uses TRBV30 and TRBJ1-2; D remains ambiguous. The CDR3 length is 13 residues. Trimming took off 3 bases at V and 8 bases at J, with 16 bases between the two ends. Germline V gene data show CDR1 as GTSNPN and CDR2 as SVGIG (reference sequence). The CDR3 DNA reads as TGTGCCTGGAGGTGGCCGCCGACGAGGGGCTACACCTTC. It codes for CAWRWPPTRGYTF.

The sample holds many counts of this clonotype. The V gene is TRBV7-9, the J gene TRBJ2-3, with 9 bases lining up with TRBD2. This CDR3 contains 16 residues. Germline V gives CDR1 SEHNR, CDR2 FQNEAQ (reference sequence). J gave up 0 bases and V 5 bases, and 6 bases lay outside the gene matches. The CDR3 DNA is TGTGCCAGCAGCGCTTACCTAGCGGGAAGCACAGATACGCAGTATTTT. Its protein product is CASSAYLAGSTDTQYF.

This clonotype has a count of ten or more. The chain joins TRBV11-2 to TRBJ1-1; D call uncertain. Germline V gene data show CDR1 as SGHAT and CDR2 as FQNNGV. The V gene lost 5 bases and the J gene lost 4 bases, with 17 bases spanning the gap. The CDR3 covers 15 residues. The CDR3 bases are TGTGCCAGCAGCCGTGAAAGTTTAGGCGGCACTGAAGCTTTCTTT. This codes for CASSRESLGGTEAFF.

This clonotype was seen a few times. This chain connects TRBV6-2 or TRBV6-3 to TRBJ1-3; D is possibly TRBD1 (5 bases). CDR3 length equals 15 residues. V shed 5 bases and J shed 0 bases, with 11 bases lying between them. CDR1 is MNHEY and CDR2 is SVGEGT in the germline V gene. The CDR3 region is CASSSRQSSGNTIYF. In nucleotides, the CDR3 is TGTGCCAGCAGTAGTCGACAGAGCTCTGGAAACACCATATATTTT.

This clonotype appeared many times. For the CDR3, the DNA is TGTGCCAGCTCACCACTTGAGGCCTACGAGCAGTACTTC. Its protein product is CASSPLEAYEQYF. V and J are TRBV18 and TRBJ2-7; D is unresolved. The V and J ends lost 1 base and 2 bases respectively, with 6 bases between them. Per the germline V gene, CDR1 is KGHSH and CDR2 is LQKENI. There are 13 residues in the CDR3. Using reference TRBV18 and TRBJ2-7 for the parts outside the CDR3, the full variable domain is NAGVMQNPRHLVRRRGQEARLRCSPMKGHSHVYWYRQLPEEGLKFMVYLQKENIIDESGMPKERFSAEFPKEGPSILRIQQVVRGDSAAYFCASSPLEAYEQYFGPGTRLTVT.

This clonotype was detected many times. The chain recombines TRBV7-3 with TRBJ2-1; D call uncertain. Trimming cost V 0 bases and J 0 bases, with 9 bases left between them. Per the germline V gene, CDR1 is SGHTA and CDR2 is FQGTGA. The CDR3 is made up of 16 amino acids. Written as DNA, the CDR3 is TGTGCCAGCAGCTTAACTGCCGACGGCTCCTACAATGAGCAGTTCTTC. Translated, it gives CASSLTADGSYNEQFF.

The chain recombines TRBV4-2 with TRBJ1-6; D remains ambiguous. Germline V gene data show CDR1 as LGHNA and CDR2 as YNFKEQ. The length of the CDR3 is 16 residues. Trimming pared 1 base from V and 9 bases from J, leaving 16 bases between. The CDR3 coding sequence is TGTGCCAGCAGCCAAGCCATCGCCCGTTTGAGTTCACCCCTCCACTTT. Its protein is CASSQAIARLSSPLHF.

The rearrangement joins TRBV20-1 to TRBJ2-3, with a weak D call TRBD1 (6 bases). V was pared by 8 bases and J by 4 bases, with 16 bases between. The germline V gene has CDR1 DFQATT and CDR2 SNEGSKA (reference sequence). CDR3 length equals 13 residues. CDR3 protein: CSCSYEGADTQYF. The CDR3 nucleotides read TGCAGTTGCTCATACGAGGGGGCAGATACGCAGTATTTT.

This clonotype has at least ten counts. CDR3 amino acids: CASTALAGVGANVLTF. CDR3 nucleotides: TGTGCCAGCACCGCGCTAGCGGGAGTTGGGGCCAACGTCCTGACTTTC. V and J are TRBV6-1 and TRBJ2-6; TRBD2 matches 10 bases. The CDR3 sequence is 16 residues long. V was clipped by 7 bases and J by 3 bases; unmatched bases: 6. Germline CDR1 reads MNHNS; CDR2 reads SASEGT.

The genes are TRBV11-3 and TRBJ2-2; D uncertain. Trimming stripped 5 bases from V and 4 bases from J, with 8 bases between. Germline-derived CDR1 and CDR2 are SGHNT and YENEEA. CDR3 size: 13 residues. The CDR3: CASSTVLTGELFF. The CDR3 DNA reads TGTGCCAGCAGCACGGTCCTCACCGGGGAGCTGTTTTTT.

This clonotype was observed at least ten times. Here the CDR3 reads CSASPREVRETQYF. The CDR3 DNA reads as TGCAGTGCTAGCCCCCGGGAGGTACGGGAGACCCAGTACTTC. V usage is TRBV20-1 and J usage is TRBJ2-5, with 7 nucleotides matching TRBD2. There are 14 residues in the CDR3. Germline V gene data show CDR1 as DFQATT and CDR2 as SNEGSKA (reference sequence). The V gene end was trimmed by 3 bases and the J gene end by 5 bases; junction bases not matched to a gene: 9.

In this sample, this clonotype turned up many times. The chain employs TRBV20-1 and TRBJ2-5; D not certain. Germline CDR1 is DFQATT and CDR2 is SNEGSKA (reference sequence). The V end was cut by 7 bases, the J end by 5 bases, with 17 bases between. This CDR3 comprises 13 residues. CDR3 coding DNA: TGCAGTGTTACTGACGCCGCCACCGAGACCCAGTACTTC. Protein: CSVTDAATETQYF.

This clonotype was picked up many times. This chain joins TRBV28 and TRBJ1-1, with D tentatively TRBD1 (6 bases). From germline, CDR1 is MDHEN and CDR2 SYDVKM. V lost 3 bases and J lost 5, with 13 bases in between. This CDR3 comprises 14 residues. CDR3 residues: CASSLTGRLTEAFF. DNA for the CDR3: TGTGCCAGCAGTTTGACAGGACGATTGACTGAAGCTTTCTTT.

This clonotype was picked up a small number of times. Relative to the germline gene, one junction end is altered; a read error may explain this. The chain is built from TRBV12-3 or TRBV12-4 and TRBJ2-1; 7 positions agree with TRBD1. CDR3 length: 13 residues. The CDR3 DNA sequence: TGTGCCAGCAGTCAGAGACAGGGAGATGAGCGGTTCTTC. This sequence encodes CASSQRQGDERFF.

This clonotype was counted ten times or more. This chain connects TRBV20-1 to TRBJ2-7, with 7 bases fitting TRBD2. The ends lost 7 bases at V and 2 bases at J; junction bases unmatched: 5. CDR1 is DFQATT and CDR2 is SNEGSKA in the germline V gene (reference sequence). The CDR3 loop spans 12 amino acids. CDR3 nucleotide sequence: TGCAGTGTCGTCGGGAGGCCCTACGAGCAGTACTTC. The encoded protein is CSVVGRPYEQYF.

This clonotype was observed many times. The chain is built from TRBV5-1 and TRBJ2-7; no clear D gene. The V gene lost 0 bases and the J gene lost 5 bases, with 12 bases spanning the gap. The CDR3 runs to 14 residues. CDR1 SGHRS and CDR2 YFSETQ come from the germline V gene. CDR3 protein: CASSLGELRNEQYF. The CDR3 bases are TGCGCCAGCAGCTTGGGAGAGCTTCGGAACGAGCAGTACTTC.

This clonotype was detected only a few times. The chain has TRBV7-6 and TRBJ2-1; 13 nucleotides line up with TRBD2. The CDR3 sequence is 16 residues long. J lost 8 bases, V lost 7 bases, and 11 bases had no gene match. Germline CDR1 is SGHVS and CDR2 is FNYEAQ. CDR3 coding DNA: TGTGCCAGCACCCCTGGCCGGACTAGCGGGAGTCATGAGCAGTTCTTC. It codes for CASTPGRTSGSHEQFF.

The chain joins TRBV12-5 to TRBJ2-1; unclear D gene. Germline CDR1 LGHNT, CDR2 FRNRAP. Trimming took off 1 base at V and 6 bases at J, with 13 bases between the two ends. The CDR3 length is 15 residues. The CDR3 nucleotides are TGTGCTAGTGGTTTGGCCCTGGATAGCCCCAATGAGCAGTTCTTC. Protein: CASGLALDSPNEQFF. Filled out from reference TRBV12-5 and TRBJ2-1, the complete variable domain reads DARVTQTPRHKVTEMGQEVTMRCQPILGHNTVFWYRQTMMQGLELLAYFRNRAPLDDSGMPKDRFSAEMPDATLATLKIQPSEPRDSAVYFCASGLALDSPNEQFFGPGTRLTVL.

This clonotype was observed at least ten times. V usage is TRBV3-1 and J usage is TRBJ2-1; perhaps TRBD2 as D (5 bases). The CDR3 spans 15 residues. CDR1 is LGHDT and CDR2 is YNNKEL in the germline V gene (reference sequence). V was cut by 4 bases and J by 9 bases, with 19 bases left in between. The CDR3 bases are TGTGCCAGCAGCCTTTCTAGCCGGCTTTCCGGTGAGCAGTTCTTC. Translation gives CASSLSSRLSGEQFF.

This clonotype was detected ten times or more. The chain employs TRBV11-2 and TRBJ2-1; D unclear. The V gene lost 5 bases and the J gene lost 7 bases, with 12 bases spanning the gap. Germline CDR1 is SGHAT and CDR2 is FQNNGV. This CDR3 is 13 amino acids long. The CDR3 sequence is CASSPDPRNEQFF. The CDR3 DNA sequence: TGTGCCAGCAGCCCCGACCCTAGGAATGAGCAGTTCTTC.

This clonotype came up once. The chain joins TRBV7-2 to TRBJ2-6, with TRBD2 matching 7 bases. J lost 4 bases, V lost 6 bases, and 15 bases had no gene match. From germline, CDR1 is SGHTA and CDR2 FQGNSA. This CDR3 contains 18 residues. The CDR3 here is CASRIGGGGALGANVLTF. The CDR3 DNA follows: TGTGCCAGCAGAATAGGCGGGGGAGGGGCGCTCGGGGCCAACGTCCTGACTTTC.

This chain uses TRBV5-1 with TRBJ1-5, with D possibly being TRBD1 (6 bases). The germline V gene encodes CDR1 SGHRS and CDR2 YFSETQ. The V end was cut by 0 bases, the J end by 2 bases, with 9 bases between. This CDR3 is 15 amino acids long. The CDR3 spells CASSLAPGGNQPQHF. Here the CDR3 DNA reads TGCGCCAGCAGCTTGGCGCCAGGGGGCAATCAGCCCCAGCATTTT.